This T cell receptor beta chain was observed in a study of blood T cell repertoires in COVID-19. Assay: immunoSEQ multiplex PCR; the TCRdb copy retains only in-frame clones and omits some. The sample includes over 150,000 clones, roughly four fifths seen only once; the top ten take 6.9%. After removal of 3 bases from V and 0 bases from J, the junction contained 2 bases not matched to a gene. CDR1 and CDR2 (germline): GTSNPN, SVGIG (reference sequence). This CDR3 is built from 13 residues. The clonotype originates from a human donor with acute or convalescent COVID-19. The donor label of this sample is uncertain. The sequencing input was peripheral blood. The genes are TRBV30 and TRBJ2-7; 7 nucleotides match TRBD2. The CDR3 sequence is CAWRKRGSYEQYF. CDR3 nucleotides: TGTGCCTGGAGGAAGCGGGGCTCCTACGAGCAGTACTTC.